This TCR beta chain was profiled in a study of CD8 T cells in ankylosing spondylitis. Comments on this clonotype: Its specificity is not known.

TCRdb called the 5' RACE reads again in MiXCR, with one record for every CDR3 protein. This table holds roughly 440,000 distinct CDR3 sequences, about a sixth found once. Study-level points and caveats: Among TCR beta sequences, a motif of eight or nine highly homologous variants appeared characteristic of ankylosing spondylitis blood.

The source of this sequence is a male donor with ankylosing spondylitis. Sequenced material: blood, either unsorted or a sorted T cell fraction (not recorded which).

CDR3 DNA sequence: TGTGCCAGCAGTTTAGTTGGGACAGGGGGCCGAATGACTGAAGCTTTCTTT. This sequence encodes CASSLVGTGGRMTEAFF. The chain joins TRBV12-3 or TRBV12-4 to TRBJ1-1, with 12 bases aligning to TRBD1. The CDR3 is 17 amino acids. V gave up 1 base and J gave up 5 bases; unmatched junction bases: 8.